This passage covers 18 T cell receptor beta chains from one sample sequenced in a study of immune evolution from preneoplasia to lung adenocarcinoma. Here immunoSEQ multiplex PCR was the method, and the copy in TCRdb shows in-frame clones only, minus some. This sample yields under 4,500 clones, of which about 77% are seen a single time; 11% to 15% belongs to the top ten. Source material: FFPE invasive lung adenocarcinoma tissue. All receptors derive from a person aged 70 to 80 with invasive lung adenocarcinoma. Some clones in this sample may be carry-over from other donors' samples.

The V and J genes are TRBV9 and TRBJ2-7; 12 bases agree with TRBD2. CDR3 length: 15 residues. Unmatched junction bases numbered 6, after V lost 4 bases and J lost 4 bases. In germline, CDR1 is SGDLS, CDR2 YYNGEE. The CDR3 region has the DNA TGTGCCAGCAGCCCGAGACTAGCGGGAGAATACGAGCAGTACTTC. This sequence encodes CASSPRLAGEYEQYF.

V and J are TRBV4-1 and TRBJ2-7; 7 bases align to TRBD1. This CDR3 is built from 16 residues. CDR1 is MGHRA, CDR2 YSYEKL, per germline. V was clipped by 4 bases and J by 2 bases; unmatched bases: 11. The CDR3 region is CASSLGPDRATYEQYF. DNA for the CDR3: TGCGCCAGCAGCCTAGGTCCTGACAGGGCCACCTACGAGCAGTACTTC.

Written as DNA, the CDR3 is TGCAGTGCTAGTTCTGGCTACGAGCAGTACTTC. Translation: CSASSGYEQYF. The chain combines TRBV20-1 with TRBJ2-7, with D hard to call. The CDR3 consists of 11 residues. V lost 3 bases and J lost 3, with 6 bases in between. The germline CDR1 and CDR2 sequences are DFQATT and SNEGSKA (reference sequence).

This clone occurred a few times. The chain has TRBV6-5 and TRBJ2-7; TRBD2 aligns across 10 bases. J lost 4 bases, V lost 6 bases, and 3 bases had no gene match. The CDR3 length is 13 residues. Germline V gene sequence: CDR1 MNHEY, CDR2 SVGAGI. The CDR3 DNA reads TGTGCCAGCAGGTCTAGCGGGGGTTACGAGCAGTACTTC. Amino acid sequence: CASRSSGGYEQYF.

This chain links TRBV7-9 with TRBJ1-1; D not resolved. V lost 6 bases and J lost 4, with 9 bases in between. Germline V gene data show CDR1 as SEHNR and CDR2 as FQNEAQ (reference sequence). The CDR3 loop spans 12 amino acids. The CDR3 protein is CASRTPITEAFF. The DNA of the CDR3 is TGTGCCAGCAGGACTCCGATCACTGAAGCTTTCTTT.

This clone has a handful of counts. This sequence joins TRBV7-2 and TRBJ2-7, with D perhaps TRBD2 (5 bases). This CDR3 is 13 amino acids long. Germline V gene data show CDR1 as SGHTA and CDR2 as FQGNSA. Trimming removed 5 bases from V and 4 bases from J, with 12 bases in between. CDR3: CASSIPGMYEQYF. CDR3 nucleotide sequence: TGTGCCAGCAGCATTCCCGGGATGTACGAGCAGTACTTC.

This chain connects TRBV7-2 to TRBJ2-1, with 9 positions matching TRBD2. The CDR3 has 17 amino acids. Trimming at V came to 1 base and at J to 4 bases, leaving 8 bases not matched to a gene. Germline loops: CDR1 SGHTA, CDR2 FQGNSA. CDR3 amino acids: CASSLVPSGTSYNEQFF. The CDR3, as DNA: TGTGCCAGCAGCTTAGTCCCTAGCGGGACTTCTTACAATGAGCAGTTCTTC.

As for this clone: This sample also contains other DNA sequences that code for the same CDR3. The rearrangement joins TRBV7-3 to TRBJ2-5; TRBD2 matches 14 bases. The CDR3 runs to 18 residues. Germline CDR1 reads SGHTA; CDR2 reads FQGTGA. Trimming took 2 bases from V and 8 from J; bases not matched to a gene: 13. This CDR3 is CASSLLGLAGAGGETQYF. DNA for the CDR3: TGTGCCAGCAGCTTATTGGGACTAGCGGGAGCTGGGGGAGAAACCCAGTACTTC.

The rearrangement joins TRBV30 to TRBJ1-2; tentatively, D is TRBD1 (5 bases). In germline, CDR1 is GTSNPN, CDR2 SVGIG (reference sequence). The CDR3 has 14 residues. Deletions cut 4 bases from V and 1 base from J, with 13 bases between. CDR3 loop: CAWTRDRFNYGYTF. The CDR3 bases are TGTGCCTGGACTAGGGACCGGTTTAACTATGGCTACACCTTC. The full variable domain, its missing parts supplied by reference TRBV30 and TRBJ1-2, is SQTIHQWPATLVQPVGSPLSLECTVEGTSNPNLYWYRQAAGRGLQLLFYSVGIGQISSEVPQNLSASRPQDRQFILSSKKLLLSDSGFYLCAWTRDRFNYGYTFGSGTRLTVV.

The rearrangement uses TRBV5-1 and TRBJ2-5; unclear D gene. Per germline, CDR1 SGHRS and CDR2 YFSETQ. This CDR3 spans 15 amino acids. V shed 2 bases and J shed 0 bases, with 11 bases lying between them. The CDR3 sequence: CASSLWGSNQETQYF. The CDR3, as DNA: TGCGCCAGCAGCTTATGGGGTAGCAACCAAGAGACCCAGTACTTC.

The chain links TRBV2 to TRBJ2-5, with 9 nucleotides matching TRBD2. V was clipped by 6 bases and J by 0 bases; unmatched bases: 8. Germline V gene sequence: CDR1 SNHLY, CDR2 FYNNEI. This CDR3 region has 16 residues. The CDR3 here is CASRRDLAGHQETQYF. The CDR3 bases are TGTGCCAGCAGGAGGGATCTAGCGGGGCACCAAGAGACCCAGTACTTC.

The V call is TRBV7-3, the J call TRBJ2-5; D may be TRBD2 (6 bases). The CDR3 extends over 15 amino acids. Trimming stripped 1 base from V and 5 bases from J, with 14 bases between. Germline CDR1 reads SGHTA; CDR2 reads FQGTGA. The DNA for the CDR3 is TGTGCCAGCAGCTTAAGGAGGGGCGCAAGGGAGACCCAGTACTTC. It codes for CASSLRRGARETQYF.

The gene calls are TRBV10-3 and TRBJ2-7; D uncertain. V shed 4 bases and J shed 5 bases, with 9 bases lying between them. This CDR3 contains 12 residues. CDR1 is ENHRY and CDR2 is SYGVKD in the germline V gene. As DNA, the CDR3 is TGTGCCATCAGTGTTAGTAACCACGAGCAGTACTTC. This codes for CAISVSNHEQYF.

The J gene is TRBJ2-7, the V gene TRBV5-5; 14 bases agree with TRBD2. CDR3 length equals 15 residues. Per germline, CDR1 SGHKS and CDR2 YYEKEE (reference sequence). With 3 bases clipped from V and 3 bases from J, the junction kept 2 bases outside the gene matches. The DNA of the CDR3 is TGTGCCAGCAGCTCGACTAGCGGGAGGGTCTACGAGCAGTACTTC. Its translation: CASSSTSGRVYEQYF.

The genes are TRBV2 and TRBJ2-1; a weak D match, TRBD2 (6 bases). The CDR3 covers 12 residues. Looked up from germline, CDR1 is SNHLY and CDR2 is FYNNEI. V gave up 3 bases and J gave up 10 bases, with 10 bases separating them. The CDR3 region is CASSEDGGEQFF. The CDR3 nucleotides read TGTGCCAGCAGTGAGGACGGGGGAGAGCAGTTCTTC. The full variable domain, in which reference TRBV2 and TRBJ2-1 provide the parts outside the CDR3, is EPEVTQTPSHQVTQMGQEVILRCVPISNHLYFYWYRQILGQKVEFLVSFYNNEISEKSEIFDDQFSVERPDGSNFTLKIRSTKLEDSAMYFCASSEDGGEQFFGPGTRLTVL.

The chain is built from TRBV18 and TRBJ2-1; D is undetermined. Germline V gene lookup returns CDR1 KGHSH and CDR2 LQKENI. The ends were cut back, 2 bases at V and 6 bases at J, with 11 bases in the middle. This CDR3 has 14 residues. CDR3 DNA: TGTGCCAGCTCACCAGAGCCCCATCTCAATGAGCAGTTCTTC. It yields the protein CASSPEPHLNEQFF. The full variable domain, with the rest looked up from reference TRBV18 and TRBJ2-1, is NAGVMQNPRHLVRRRGQEARLRCSPMKGHSHVYWYRQLPEEGLKFMVYLQKENIIDESGMPKERFSAEFPKEGPSILRIQQVVRGDSAAYFCASSPEPHLNEQFFGPGTRLTVL.

This clone has only a few counts. The genes are TRBV27 and TRBJ2-7, with 9 bases matching TRBD1. V lost 3 bases and J lost 6; bases outside the gene matches: 9. CDR3 size: 15 residues. The germline gives CDR1 MNHEY, CDR2 SMNVEV (reference sequence). This CDR3 is CASSLSGQGFAEQYF. The CDR3 DNA is TGTGCCAGCAGTTTGTCGGGACAGGGTTTTGCCGAGCAGTACTTC.

The chain joins TRBV5-4 to TRBJ1-6, with D perhaps TRBD1 (6 bases). CDR1 is SGHNT and CDR2 is YYREEE in the germline V gene (reference sequence). The CDR3 loop spans 15 amino acids. Trimming took 4 bases from V and 10 from J, leaving 18 bases between them. This CDR3 is CASSHQGIGESPLHF. CDR3 nucleotides: TGTGCCAGCAGCCATCAGGGGATCGGGGAATCACCCCTCCACTTT.